The entry below describes one T cell receptor beta chain. Its matching antigen is unknown. This sample stems from a study of blood T cells in healthy people across ages. Study-level results: There were more naive CD4+ cells and higher diversity in long-lived donors than in aged donors. The lack of PBMC sorting stopped any conclusive naive versus antigen-experienced comparison. Roughly linear age-related decline in beta diversity appeared, significant by age roughly 40.

CDR1 is DFQATT and CDR2 is SNEGSKA in the germline V gene (reference sequence). The CDR3 sequence is 13 residues long. V dropped 7 bases and J dropped 0 bases, with 11 bases sitting between them. Peripheral blood samples of roughly 9.9 milliliters were drawn from each donor. With a J-beta primer mix and a sample-barcoded 5' primer, a second PCR ran about 7 to 12 cycles. In TCRdb, the 5' RACE reads were re-called with MiXCR into one record per CDR3 protein. The sample records 650,000 or so distinct CDR3 sequences, over 40% being singletons. The genes are TRBV20-1 and TRBJ2-3; D not certain. Sequenced material: blood. The sequence was collected from a woman of 80 years or more in good health. The CDR3 sequence: CSVPPVSTDTQYF. The CDR3 DNA follows: TGCAGTGTACCCCCGGTTAGCACAGATACGCAGTATTTT.